This TCR beta chain stems from a study of cytomegalovirus exposure and HLA in healthy donors. General study points: It was taken for granted in presence/absence analyses that sequencing depth across donors was roughly uniform. Per a later analysis, HLA-associated TCR beta chains showed more clonal expansion than other, equally common TCR beta chains. The listing of 150 to 200 TCR beta chains classed them as cytomegalovirus-associated.

On this clone itself: Its antigen is as yet unknown.

The CDR3 has 15 amino acids. Trimming stripped 0 bases from V and 2 bases from J, with 11 bases between. CDR1 SGHRS and CDR2 YFSETQ come from the germline V gene. These donors counted as nominally healthy when sampled, but unrecorded immune exposures were likely. The PCR made use of 60 Vbeta and 13 Jbeta primers. Measured with immunoSEQ multiplex PCR; TCRdb has only the in-frame clones, and not every one. This sample yields under 200,000 clones, of which roughly 75% are seen a single time; around 4.7% belongs to the top ten. The specimen was PBMCs. The TCR sequence derives from a male donor in good health and CMV-seronegative. The chain couples TRBV5-1 to TRBJ1-1; D gene uncertain. The CDR3 nucleotides read TGCGCCAGCAGCTTGGAAGGAGGGAGCAACACTGAAGCTTTCTTT. This codes for CASSLEGGSNTEAFF.